The present entry profiles one T cell receptor (beta chain) with its context. The entry originates in a study of control samples from healthy donors and cancer patients. This CDR3 has 17 residues. CDR1 SNHLY and CDR2 FYNNEI come from the germline V gene. The V gene lost 2 bases and the J gene lost 4 bases, with 18 bases spanning the gap. Repertoires were generated with immunoSEQ multiplex PCR, while TCRdb's copy carries only in-frame clones and drops some. This listing includes under 200,000 clones. The receptor's source is a woman aged 25 to 45 in good health. V usage is TRBV2 and J usage is TRBJ1-5; no clear D. Sequencing was performed on blood. This chain's CDR3 is CASSEILAFGGNQPQHF. CDR3 nucleotide sequence: TGTGCCAGCAGTGAAATCTTGGCCTTCGGCGGGAATCAGCCCCAGCATTTT. Based on the CDR3 plus reference TRBV2 and TRBJ1-5, the full variable domain is EPEVTQTPSHQVTQMGQEVILRCVPISNHLYFYWYRQILGQKVEFLVSFYNNEISEKSEIFDDQFSVERPDGSNFTLKIRSTKLEDSAMYFCASSEILAFGGNQPQHFGDGTRLSIL.